This TCR beta chain was recovered during a study of somatic mutations in cytotoxic T cells in rheumatoid arthritis. Study context: Some V beta antibody-stained T-cell populations were flow-sorted at nearly 100% purity, including V beta1+ cells sequenced for TCRB.

The junction had 12 bases not matched to a gene; V was cut back by 5 bases and J by 5 bases. Germline CDR1 is SGHAT and CDR2 is FQNNGV. This CDR3 is 16 amino acids long. The protocol was immunoSEQ multiplex PCR, while the TCRdb copy is restricted to in-frame clones and leaves out a portion. Found here are 8,000 or so clones, more than 80% of them singletons; the top ten hold around 28%. The chain combines TRBV11-2 with TRBJ2-5; 9 bases align to TRBD1. The sequence came from a woman in her sixties or seventies with rheumatoid arthritis. The material sequenced was CD8+ T cells sorted from blood. The CDR3 coding sequence is TGTGCCAGCAGCCCCCGGGACAGGGTCTTCGGGGAGACCCAGTACTTC. It codes for CASSPRDRVFGETQYF.